These T cell receptor beta chains were read from a single sample in a study of T cell responses to AZD1222 COVID-19 vaccine. TCRdb's table, derived via immunoSEQ multiplex PCR, lists solely in-frame clones and lacks some. The sample comprises 90,000 to 150,000 clones, about 89% of which are singletons, and approximately 5.9% rests with the top ten. Sequencing was performed on peripheral blood, taken on day 0 of AZD1222 vaccination. The receptors were gathered from an adult in good health. The CDR3 runs from the conserved cysteine through the conserved F or W. The D gene is left open where the match is weak. Size tells how often a clone was seen (once, few, many) or the class of an expanded clone, and some rows leave it out.

size: once; J: TRBJ1-1; V: TRBV29-1; D: .; CDR3: CSATGGIYTEAFF; DNA: TGCAGCGCCACCGGGGGGATTTACACTGAAGCTTTCTTT
size: .; J: TRBJ1-3; V: TRBV18; D: TRBD1; CDR3: CASSPLDRVPYTIYF; DNA: TGTGCCAGCTCACCGCTCGACAGGGTTCCTTACACCATATATTTT
size: .; J: TRBJ2-7; V: TRBV7-9; D: TRBD2; CDR3: CATRTSGGTYEQYF; DNA: TGTGCCACCCGGACTAGCGGGGGTACCTACGAGCAGTACTTC
size: .; J: TRBJ1-6; V: TRBV3-1/TRBV3-2; D: TRBD1; CDR3: CASSPDRVASPLHF; DNA: TGTGCCAGCAGTCCCGACAGGGTTGCATCACCCCTCCACTTT
size: .; J: TRBJ1-5; V: TRBV19; D: .; CDR3: CASSSPGNNNQPQHF; DNA: TGTGCCAGTAGTTCCCCGGGAAATAACAATCAGCCCCAGCATTTT
size: .; J: TRBJ1-1; V: TRBV11-2; D: .; CDR3: CASRGGQMNTEAFF; DNA: TGTGCCAGCAGAGGGGGGCAGATGAACACTGAAGCTTTCTTT
size: .; J: TRBJ1-1; V: TRBV11-2; D: .; CDR3: CASSLARAGWVTEAFF; DNA: TGTGCCAGCAGCTTGGCCCGGGCCGGATGGGTAACTGAAGCTTTCTTT
size: .; J: TRBJ2-1; V: TRBV3-1/TRBV3-2; D: .; CDR3: CASSPAPTGSYNEQFF; DNA: TGTGCCAGCAGTCCCGCCCCAACAGGGTCCTACAATGAGCAGTTCTTC
size: .; J: TRBJ1-2; V: TRBV14; D: TRBD1; CDR3: CASSQSSGQGFYGYTF; DNA: TGTGCCAGCAGCCAATCCTCGGGACAGGGATTCTATGGCTACACCTTC
size: .; J: TRBJ2-4; V: TRBV25-1; D: TRBD1; CDR3: CASSEGTGGVGAKNIQYF; DNA: TGTGCCAGCAGTGAAGGGACAGGGGGCGTCGGGGCCAAAAACATTCAGTACTTC
size: .; J: TRBJ2-5; V: TRBV7-8; D: TRBD1; CDR3: CASSSYRTGEETQYF; DNA: TGTGCCAGCAGCTCTTACCGGACAGGGGAAGAGACCCAGTACTTC
size: .; J: TRBJ2-5; V: TRBV14; D: TRBD1; CDR3: CASSTEGQGVTQYF; DNA: TGTGCCAGCAGCACCGAAGGACAGGGCGTGACCCAGTACTTC
size: .; J: TRBJ1-1; V: TRBV9; D: TRBD1; CDR3: CASSSPGGGVEAFF; DNA: TGTGCCAGCAGCTCACCAGGGGGCGGCGTTGAAGCTTTCTTT
size: .; J: TRBJ2-1; V: TRBV19; D: .; CDR3: CASRPWWQGLGDEQFF; DNA: TGTGCCAGTAGGCCCTGGTGGCAGGGGCTAGGGGATGAGCAGTTCTTC
size: .; J: TRBJ2-5; V: TRBV9; D: .; CDR3: CASSVGSLDLQETQYF; DNA: TGTGCCAGCAGCGTAGGGAGTCTAGATCTTCAAGAGACCCAGTACTTC
size: once; J: TRBJ1-6; V: TRBV7-8; D: .; CDR3: CASSSYNSPLHF; DNA: TGTGCCAGCAGCTCCTATAATTCACCCCTCCACTTT
size: .; J: TRBJ1-2; V: TRBV5-1; D: .; CDR3: CASSLYRGAQSYGYTF; DNA: TGCGCCAGCAGCTTGTATCGGGGGGCGCAGTCATATGGCTACACCTTC
size: .; J: TRBJ2-6; V: TRBV9; D: .; CDR3: CASSVERLIGGANVLTF; DNA: TGTGCCAGCAGCGTAGAACGGTTGATTGGGGGGGCCAACGTCCTGACTTTC
size: .; J: TRBJ1-6; V: TRBV5-4; D: TRBD1; CDR3: CASSPDRTGNNSPLHF; DNA: TGTGCCAGCAGCCCAGATCGGACAGGGAATAATTCACCCCTCCACTTT
size: .; J: TRBJ2-1; V: TRBV18; D: .; CDR3: CASSPQNEQFF; DNA: TGTGCCAGCTCACCTCAAAATGAGCAGTTCTTC
size: few; J: TRBJ1-6; V: TRBV30; D: .; CDR3: CACSGSRNSPLHF; DNA: TGTGCCTGCTCAGGTTCTCGAAATTCACCCCTCCACTTT
size: once; J: TRBJ1-5; V: TRBV7-9; D: .; CDR3: CASSSNNDQPQHF; DNA: TGTGCCAGCAGCTCAAATAATGATCAGCCCCAGCATTTT
size: .; J: TRBJ1-6; V: TRBV7-2; D: TRBD1; CDR3: CASSSGDRINSPLHF; DNA: TGTGCCAGCAGCTCTGGGGACAGAATTAATTCACCCCTCCACTTT
size: .; J: TRBJ2-3; V: TRBV28; D: .; CDR3: CASSPYVGGGPTDTQYF; DNA: TGTGCCAGCAGTCCCTACGTGGGGGGCGGACCTACAGATACGCAGTATTTT